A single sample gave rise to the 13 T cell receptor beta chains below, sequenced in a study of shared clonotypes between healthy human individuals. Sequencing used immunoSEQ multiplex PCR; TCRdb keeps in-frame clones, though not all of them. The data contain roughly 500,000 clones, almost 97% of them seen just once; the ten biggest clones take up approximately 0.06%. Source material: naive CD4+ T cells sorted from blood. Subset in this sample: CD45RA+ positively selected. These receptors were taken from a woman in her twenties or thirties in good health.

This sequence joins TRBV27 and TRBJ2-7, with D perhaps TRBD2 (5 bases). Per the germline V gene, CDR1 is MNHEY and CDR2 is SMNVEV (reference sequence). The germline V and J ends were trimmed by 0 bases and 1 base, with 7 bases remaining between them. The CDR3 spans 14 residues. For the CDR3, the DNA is TGTGCCAGCAGTTTATCTAGGACTTCCTACGAGCAGTACTTC. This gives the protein CASSLSRTSYEQYF.

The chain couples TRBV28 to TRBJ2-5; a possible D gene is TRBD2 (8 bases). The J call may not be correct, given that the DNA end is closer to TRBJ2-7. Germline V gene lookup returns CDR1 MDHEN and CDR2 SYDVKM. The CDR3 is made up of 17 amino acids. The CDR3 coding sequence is TGTGCCAGCAATAGGACAGGTCCCCAGCGGGAGAACTACGAGCAGTACTTC. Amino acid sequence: CASNRTGPQRENYEQYF.

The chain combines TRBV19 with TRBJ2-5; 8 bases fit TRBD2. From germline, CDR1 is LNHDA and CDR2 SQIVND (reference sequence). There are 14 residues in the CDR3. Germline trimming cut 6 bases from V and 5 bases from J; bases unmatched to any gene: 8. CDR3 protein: CASSETAGDETQYF. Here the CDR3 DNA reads TGTGCCAGTAGCGAGACAGCGGGAGATGAGACCCAGTACTTC. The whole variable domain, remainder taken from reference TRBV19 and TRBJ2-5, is DGGITQSPKYLFRKEGQNVTLSCEQNLNHDAMYWYRQDPGQGLRLIYYSQIVNDFQKGDIAEGYSVSREKKESFPLTVTSAQKNPTAFYLCASSETAGDETQYFGPGTRLLVL.

CDR3 DNA sequence: TGCGCCAGCAGCTCGACAGGGGGCGCGTTGGCAGATACGCAGTATTTT. Its protein is CASSSTGGALADTQYF. J is TRBJ2-3 and V is TRBV5-1; TRBD1 matches 10 bases. The CDR3 loop spans 16 amino acids. Germline V CDR1 and CDR2: SGHRS, YFSETQ. With V trimmed by 3 bases and J by 4 bases, 8 bases remained unmatched.

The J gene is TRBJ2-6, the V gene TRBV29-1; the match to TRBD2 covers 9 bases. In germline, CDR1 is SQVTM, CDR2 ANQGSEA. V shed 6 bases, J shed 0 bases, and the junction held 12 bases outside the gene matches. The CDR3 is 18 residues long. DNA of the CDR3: TGCAGCGTCCTGACACCCGGGACTAGCCTCTCTGGGGCCAACGTCCTGACTTTC. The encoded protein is CSVLTPGTSLSGANVLTF.

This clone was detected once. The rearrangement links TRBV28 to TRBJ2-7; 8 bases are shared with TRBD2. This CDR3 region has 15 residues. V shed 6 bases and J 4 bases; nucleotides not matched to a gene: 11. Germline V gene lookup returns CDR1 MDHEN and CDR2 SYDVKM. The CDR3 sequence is CASRLYPTGGYEQYF. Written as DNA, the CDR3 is TGTGCCAGCAGGCTATATCCTACGGGAGGGTACGAGCAGTACTTC.

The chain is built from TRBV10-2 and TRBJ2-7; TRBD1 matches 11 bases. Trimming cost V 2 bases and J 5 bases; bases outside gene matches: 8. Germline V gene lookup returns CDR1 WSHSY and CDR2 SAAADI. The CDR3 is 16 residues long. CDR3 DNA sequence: TGCGCCAGCAGTGAGCCTAGGGACAGGGGGTTTAACGAGCAGTACTTC. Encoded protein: CASSEPRDRGFNEQYF.

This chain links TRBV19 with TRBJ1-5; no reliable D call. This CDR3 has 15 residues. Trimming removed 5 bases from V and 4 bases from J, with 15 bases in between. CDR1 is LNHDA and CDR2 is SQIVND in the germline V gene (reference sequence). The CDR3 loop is CASSPTRGVNQPQHF. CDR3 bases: TGTGCCAGTAGTCCGACCCGGGGAGTGAATCAGCCCCAGCATTTT.

In DNA form, the CDR3 reads TGTGCCAGCAGCCAGCGCAGATCCGGAGGCGAGCAGTACTTC. Translating it yields CASSQRRSGGEQYF. The chain combines TRBV7-9 with TRBJ2-7; a possible D gene is TRBD2 (5 bases). Per germline, CDR1 SEHNR and CDR2 FQNEAQ (reference sequence). The V and J ends lost 5 bases and 6 bases respectively, with 17 bases between them. This CDR3 region has 14 residues.

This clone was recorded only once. The CDR3 here is CASSVLTGTGELFF. The CDR3 bases are TGTGCCAGCAGCGTACTGACAGGCACCGGGGAGCTGTTTTTT. The chain couples TRBV7-2 to TRBJ2-2, with a tentative D call TRBD1 (6 bases). Germline CDR1 SGHTA, CDR2 FQGNSA. This CDR3 spans 14 amino acids. Trimming removed 5 bases from V and 4 bases from J, with 11 bases in between.

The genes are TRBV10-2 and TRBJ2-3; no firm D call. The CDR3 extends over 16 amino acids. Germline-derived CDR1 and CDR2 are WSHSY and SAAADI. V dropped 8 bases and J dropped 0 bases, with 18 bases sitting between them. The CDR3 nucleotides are TGCGCCAGCGCCCAAACCACACGTATCAGCACAGATACGCAGTATTTT. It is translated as CASAQTTRISTDTQYF.

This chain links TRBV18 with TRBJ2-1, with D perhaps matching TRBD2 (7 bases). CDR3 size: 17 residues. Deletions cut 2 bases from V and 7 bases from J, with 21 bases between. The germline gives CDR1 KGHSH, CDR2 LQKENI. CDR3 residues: CASSPRSRGARGNEQFF. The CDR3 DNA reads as TGTGCCAGCTCACCAAGGTCTCGGGGGGCGCGAGGGAATGAGCAGTTCTTC.

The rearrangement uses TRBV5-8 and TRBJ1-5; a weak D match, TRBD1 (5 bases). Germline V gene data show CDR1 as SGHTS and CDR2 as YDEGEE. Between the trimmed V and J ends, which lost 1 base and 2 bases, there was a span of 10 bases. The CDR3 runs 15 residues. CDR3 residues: CASSLLGGGNQPQHF. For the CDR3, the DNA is TGTGCCAGCAGCTTGCTTGGAGGGGGCAATCAGCCCCAGCATTTT.